This TCR beta chain was retrieved from a study of CD8+CD57+ T cells in acquired aplastic anemia. TCR beta VDJ and CDR3 were profiled, and genomic DNA was the template. MiXCR, applied by TCRdb to the reads, yields one record per CDR3 protein. The table has roughly 280,000 distinct CDR3 sequences, approximately 58% seen once. The CDR3 is 12 residues long. V lost 4 bases, J lost 9 bases, and 13 bases lay in between. Germline V lookup: CDR1 ENHRY, CDR2 SYGVKD. Patients chosen for sequencing had shown CD8+CD57+ cell expansion by flow cytometry. Among the patients, none had received any therapy at the time of blood sampling.

This chain uses TRBV10-3 with TRBJ2-7; D might be TRBD2 (6 bases). The source material was sorted CD4+, CD8+, or CD8+CD57+ T cells (not recorded which) from PBMCs. The receptor was derived from a human donor with aplastic anemia. The CDR3 spells CAISGGEGAQYF. The CDR3 DNA reads as TGTGCCATCAGTGGGGGGGAAGGCGCGCAGTACTTC.